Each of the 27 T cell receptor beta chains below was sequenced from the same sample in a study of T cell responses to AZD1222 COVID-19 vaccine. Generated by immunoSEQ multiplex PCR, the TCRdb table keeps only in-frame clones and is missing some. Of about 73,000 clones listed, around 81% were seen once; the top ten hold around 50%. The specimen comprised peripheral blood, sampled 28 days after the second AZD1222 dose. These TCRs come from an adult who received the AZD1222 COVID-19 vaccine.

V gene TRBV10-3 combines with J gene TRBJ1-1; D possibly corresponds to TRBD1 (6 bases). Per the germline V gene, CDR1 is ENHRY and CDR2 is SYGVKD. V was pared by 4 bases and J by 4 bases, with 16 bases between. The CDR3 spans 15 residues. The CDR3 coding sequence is TGTGCCATCAGTGCCTACAGGGAGTTGGGCACTGAAGCTTTCTTT. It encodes CAISAYRELGTEAFF.

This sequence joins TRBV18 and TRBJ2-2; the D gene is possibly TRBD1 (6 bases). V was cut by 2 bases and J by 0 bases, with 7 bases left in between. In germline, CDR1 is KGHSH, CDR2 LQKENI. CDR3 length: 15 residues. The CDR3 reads CASSPAGANTGELFF. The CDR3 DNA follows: TGTGCCAGCTCACCAGCAGGGGCGAACACCGGGGAGCTGTTTTTT.

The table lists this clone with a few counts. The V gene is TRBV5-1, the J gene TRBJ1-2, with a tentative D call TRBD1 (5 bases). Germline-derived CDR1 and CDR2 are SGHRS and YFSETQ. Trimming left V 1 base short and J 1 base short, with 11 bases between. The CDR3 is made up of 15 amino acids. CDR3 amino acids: CASSLRVDSNYGYTF. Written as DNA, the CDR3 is TGCGCCAGCAGCTTGAGGGTAGACAGTAACTATGGCTACACCTTC.

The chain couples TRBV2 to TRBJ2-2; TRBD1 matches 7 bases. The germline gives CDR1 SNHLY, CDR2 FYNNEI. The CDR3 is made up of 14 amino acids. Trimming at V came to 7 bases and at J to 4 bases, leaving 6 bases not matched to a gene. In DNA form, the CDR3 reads TGTGCCAGCAAAGAGACAGGGCCCACCGGGGAGCTGTTTTTT. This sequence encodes CASKETGPTGELFF. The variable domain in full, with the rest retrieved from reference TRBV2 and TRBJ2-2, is EPEVTQTPSHQVTQMGQEVILRCVPISNHLYFYWYRQILGQKVEFLVSFYNNEISEKSEIFDDQFSVERPDGSNFTLKIRSTKLEDSAMYFCASKETGPTGELFFGEGSRLTVL.

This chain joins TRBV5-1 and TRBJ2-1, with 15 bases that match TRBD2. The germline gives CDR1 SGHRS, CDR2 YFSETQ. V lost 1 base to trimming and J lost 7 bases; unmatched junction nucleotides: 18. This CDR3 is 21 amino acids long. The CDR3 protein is CASSLRLGLAGGSPRWNEQFF. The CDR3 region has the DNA TGCGCCAGCAGCTTGAGGCTGGGACTAGCGGGGGGATCGCCTAGGTGGAATGAGCAGTTCTTC.

This CDR3 is CASSLTGREAFF. CDR3 coding DNA: TGCGCCAGCAGCTTGACGGGGAGGGAAGCTTTCTTT. The chain joins TRBV5-1 to TRBJ1-1; D is undetermined. The length of the CDR3 is 12 residues. The ends were cut back, 1 base at V and 8 bases at J, with 9 bases in the middle. Per the germline V gene, CDR1 is SGHRS and CDR2 is YFSETQ.

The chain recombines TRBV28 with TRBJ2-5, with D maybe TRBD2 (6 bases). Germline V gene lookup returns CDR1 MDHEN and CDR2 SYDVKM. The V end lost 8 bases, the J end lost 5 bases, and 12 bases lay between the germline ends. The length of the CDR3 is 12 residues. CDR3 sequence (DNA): TGTGCCAGCCATCCTGGGGGGGAGACCCAGTACTTC. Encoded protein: CASHPGGETQYF.

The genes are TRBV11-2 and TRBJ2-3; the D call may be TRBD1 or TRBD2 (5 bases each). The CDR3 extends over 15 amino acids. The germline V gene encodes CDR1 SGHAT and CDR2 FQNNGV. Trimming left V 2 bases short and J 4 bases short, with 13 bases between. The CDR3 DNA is TGTGCCAGCAGCTTACTCCCTCTGGGGGCAGATACGCAGTATTTT. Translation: CASSLLPLGADTQYF.

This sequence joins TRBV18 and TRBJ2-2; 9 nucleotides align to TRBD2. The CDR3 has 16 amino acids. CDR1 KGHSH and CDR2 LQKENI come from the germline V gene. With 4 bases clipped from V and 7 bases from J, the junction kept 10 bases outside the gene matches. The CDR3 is CASSLPGTSLIGELFF. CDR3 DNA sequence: TGTGCCAGCTCACTGCCCGGGACTAGCCTCATCGGGGAGCTGTTTTTT.

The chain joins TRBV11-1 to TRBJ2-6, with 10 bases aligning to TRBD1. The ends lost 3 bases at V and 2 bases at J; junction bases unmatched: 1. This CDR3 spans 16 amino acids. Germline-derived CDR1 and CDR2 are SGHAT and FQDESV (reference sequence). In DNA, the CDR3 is TGTGCCAGCAGCTTGACAGGGGGCGCTGGGGCCAACGTCCTGACTTTC. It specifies CASSLTGGAGANVLTF.

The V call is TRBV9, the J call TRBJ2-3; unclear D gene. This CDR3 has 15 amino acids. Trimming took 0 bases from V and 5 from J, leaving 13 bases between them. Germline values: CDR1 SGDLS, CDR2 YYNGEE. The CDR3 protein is CASSVDGAHLDTQYF. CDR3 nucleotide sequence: TGTGCCAGCAGCGTAGACGGAGCCCATCTAGATACGCAGTATTTT.

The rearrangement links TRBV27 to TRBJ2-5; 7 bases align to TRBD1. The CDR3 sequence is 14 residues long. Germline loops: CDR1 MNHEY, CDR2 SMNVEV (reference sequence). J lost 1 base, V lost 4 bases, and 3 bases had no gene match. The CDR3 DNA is TGTGCCAGCAGTTCCTGGGACAGCCAAGAGACCCAGTACTTC. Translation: CASSSWDSQETQYF.

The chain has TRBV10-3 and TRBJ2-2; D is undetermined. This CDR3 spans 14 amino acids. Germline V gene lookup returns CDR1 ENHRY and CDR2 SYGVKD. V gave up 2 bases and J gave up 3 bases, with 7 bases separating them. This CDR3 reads CAISEGSHTGELFF. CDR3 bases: TGTGCCATCAGTGAGGGCAGCCACACCGGGGAGCTGTTTTTT.

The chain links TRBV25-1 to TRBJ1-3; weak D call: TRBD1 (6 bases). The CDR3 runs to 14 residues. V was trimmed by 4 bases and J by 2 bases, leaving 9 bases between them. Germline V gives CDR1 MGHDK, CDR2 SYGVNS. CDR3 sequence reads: CASSVGGPGNTIYF. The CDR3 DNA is TGTGCCAGCAGTGTAGGGGGACCTGGAAACACCATATATTTT. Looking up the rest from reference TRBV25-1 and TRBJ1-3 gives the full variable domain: EADIYQTPRYLVIGTGKKITLECSQTMGHDKMYWYQQDPGMELHLIHYSYGVNSTEKGDLSSESTVSRIRTEHFPLTLESARPSHTSQYLCASSVGGPGNTIYFGEGSWLTVV.

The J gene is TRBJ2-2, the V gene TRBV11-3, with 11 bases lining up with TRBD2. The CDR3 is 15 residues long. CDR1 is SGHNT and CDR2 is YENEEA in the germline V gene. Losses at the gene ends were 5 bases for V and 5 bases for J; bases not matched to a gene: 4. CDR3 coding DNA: TGTGCCAGCAGCCCCCGGACTAGCGGGACCGGGGAGCTGTTTTTT. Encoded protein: CASSPRTSGTGELFF.

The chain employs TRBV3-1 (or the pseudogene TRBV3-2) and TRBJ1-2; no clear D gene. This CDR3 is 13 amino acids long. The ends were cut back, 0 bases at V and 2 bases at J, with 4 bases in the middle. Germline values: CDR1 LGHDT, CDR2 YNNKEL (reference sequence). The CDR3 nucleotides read TGTGCCAGCAGCCAAGAGGGGAACTATGGCTACACCTTC. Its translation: CASSQEGNYGYTF.

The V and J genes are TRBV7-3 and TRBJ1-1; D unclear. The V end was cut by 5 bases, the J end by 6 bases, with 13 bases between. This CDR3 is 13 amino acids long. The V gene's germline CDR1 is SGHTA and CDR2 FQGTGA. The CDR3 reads CASSPRTISEAFF. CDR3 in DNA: TGTGCCAGCAGCCCCCGGACTATTTCTGAAGCTTTCTTT.

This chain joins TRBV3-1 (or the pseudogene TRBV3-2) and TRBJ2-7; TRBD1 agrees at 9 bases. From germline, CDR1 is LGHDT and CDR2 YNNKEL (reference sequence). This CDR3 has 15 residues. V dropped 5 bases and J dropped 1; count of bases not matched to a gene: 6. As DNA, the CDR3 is TGTGCCAGCAGCAACAGGGGGCGCGGGTCCTACGAGCAGTACTTC. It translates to CASSNRGRGSYEQYF.

CDR3: CASIDRGRYNEQFF. The CDR3 DNA follows: TGTGCCAGTATTGACAGGGGACGTTACAATGAGCAGTTCTTC. This chain uses TRBV19 with TRBJ2-1; TRBD1 aligns across 8 bases. J lost 4 bases, V lost 7 bases, and 6 bases had no gene match. Per the germline V gene, CDR1 is LNHDA and CDR2 is SQIVND (reference sequence). There are 14 residues in the CDR3.

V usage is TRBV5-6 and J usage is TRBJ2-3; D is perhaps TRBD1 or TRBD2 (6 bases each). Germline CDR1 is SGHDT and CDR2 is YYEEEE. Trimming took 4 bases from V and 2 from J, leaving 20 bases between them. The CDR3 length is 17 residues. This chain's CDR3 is CASSPPWGRGLTDTQYF. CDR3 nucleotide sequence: TGTGCCAGCAGCCCACCTTGGGGGCGGGGACTCACAGATACGCAGTATTTT.

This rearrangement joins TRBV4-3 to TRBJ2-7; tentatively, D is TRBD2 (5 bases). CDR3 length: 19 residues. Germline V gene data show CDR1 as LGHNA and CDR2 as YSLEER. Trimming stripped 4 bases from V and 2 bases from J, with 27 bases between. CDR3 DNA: TGCGCCAGCAGCCTTTCCGGCCCCTCCTCGGCTAGCTCCCCCTACGAGCAGTACTTC. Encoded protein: CASSLSGPSSASSPYEQYF.

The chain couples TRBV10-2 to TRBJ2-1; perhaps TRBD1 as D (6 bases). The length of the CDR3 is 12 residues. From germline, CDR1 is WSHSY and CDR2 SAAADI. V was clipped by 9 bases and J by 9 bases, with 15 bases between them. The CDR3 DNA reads TGCGCCAGTACCCTCCAGGGGAGTGAGCAGTTCTTC. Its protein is CASTLQGSEQFF.

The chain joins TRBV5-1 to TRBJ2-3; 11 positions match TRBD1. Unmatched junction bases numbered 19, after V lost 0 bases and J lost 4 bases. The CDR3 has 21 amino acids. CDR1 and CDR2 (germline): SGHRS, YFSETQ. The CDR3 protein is CASSLGPWGLTGTGGPDTQYF. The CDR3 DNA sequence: TGCGCCAGCAGCTTGGGGCCATGGGGGTTAACCGGGACAGGGGGTCCAGATACGCAGTATTTT.

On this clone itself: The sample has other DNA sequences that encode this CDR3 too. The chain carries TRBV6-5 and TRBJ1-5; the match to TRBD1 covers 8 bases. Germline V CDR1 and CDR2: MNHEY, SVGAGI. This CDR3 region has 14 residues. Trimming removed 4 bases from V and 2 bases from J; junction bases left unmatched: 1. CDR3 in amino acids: CASSWGQGNQPQHF. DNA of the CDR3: TGTGCCAGCAGTTGGGGACAGGGCAATCAGCCCCAGCATTTT.

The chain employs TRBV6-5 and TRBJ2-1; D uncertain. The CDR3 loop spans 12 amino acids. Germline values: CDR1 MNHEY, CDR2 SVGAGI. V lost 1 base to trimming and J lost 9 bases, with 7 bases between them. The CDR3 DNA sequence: TGTGCCAGCAGTTACTTAAAGGGTGAGCAGTTCTTC. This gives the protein CASSYLKGEQFF.

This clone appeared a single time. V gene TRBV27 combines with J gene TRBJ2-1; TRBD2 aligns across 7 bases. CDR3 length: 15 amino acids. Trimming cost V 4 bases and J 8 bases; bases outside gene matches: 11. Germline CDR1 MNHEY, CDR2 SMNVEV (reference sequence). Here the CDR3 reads CASSSRGGGWYEQFF. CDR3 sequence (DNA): TGTGCCAGCAGTTCCCGCGGGGGAGGATGGTATGAGCAGTTCTTC.

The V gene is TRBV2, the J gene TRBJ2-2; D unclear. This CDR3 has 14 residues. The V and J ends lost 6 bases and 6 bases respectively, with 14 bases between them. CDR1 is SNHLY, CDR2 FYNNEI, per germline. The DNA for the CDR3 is TGTGCCAGCAGCCCCGAGTCCCACGCCGGGGAGCTGTTTTTT. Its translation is CASSPESHAGELFF.